The following is a T cell receptor (beta chain) sequence with its context. Its recognized antigen is unknown. Within one base of it there is no much larger clone, and no base qualities were kept. This same CDR3 is encoded by further DNA sequences in the sample. This sample is drawn from a study of OX40 agonist ivuxolimab in advanced cancers. With respect to the entire study: Ivuxolimab was an agonistic, fully human IgG2 monoclonal antibody directed against OX40 (CD134), a costimulatory receptor. The monotherapy dose-escalation portion (N ≈ 57 patients) of the phase I ivuxolimab trial is reported in the paper. Intravenous ivuxolimab was administered to patients every 2 weeks at six dose levels: 0.01, 0.1, 0.3, 1.5, 3 and 10 mg/kg. Partial responses occurred in three dose-escalation patients: two with cutaneous melanoma and one with hepatocellular carcinoma. Prior anti-PD-1, anti-PD-L1 or anti-CTLA-4 therapy was permitted, and 35% to 40% of dose-escalation patients had received checkpoint inhibitors. The purpose of peripheral TCRbeta sequencing was to test whether ivuxolimab changed TCR sequence diversity and led to clonal T-cell expansion. The dose-escalation cohort was 82.7% male with a mean age of 60 years, ranging from 23 to 79. Of the approximately 54 dose-escalation patients, hepatocellular carcinoma was present in approximately 20, melanoma in some 15, renal cell carcinoma in 9 and head and neck cancer in 9.

The trial excluded patients who had a history of autoimmune disease or who were on systemic immunosuppression. Peripheral blood for TCR sequencing was collected from all dose cohorts at baseline, on cycle 4 day 1, and on cycle 7 day 1. The samples were drawn from a first-in-human, open-label, multicenter phase I dose-escalation trial of ivuxolimab. Adults with locally advanced or metastatic melanoma, renal cell carcinoma, hepatocellular carcinoma or head and neck squamous cell carcinoma were enrolled in the trial. Before TCR sequencing, CD4+ T cells and CD8+ T cells from peripheral blood were sorted into separate populations. Findings and caveats that apply to the study as a whole: In the 0.1-3.0 mg/kg groups, partial responders had among the lowest normalized peripheral clonal expansion, particularly in CD8+ T cells. After ivuxolimab, more expanded clones were found on average in CD8+ T cells than in CD4+ T cells. Which antigens the clonally expanded peripheral T cells were specific for was not determined. Low levels of normalized T-cell clonal expansion were also seen in some patients who did not respond. At doses of 0.1 to 3.0 mg/kg, clonal expansion of both CD4+ and CD8+ blood T cells was observed from baseline to week 6.

The germline V gene gives CDR1 as SGHRS and CDR2 as YFSETQ. The CDR3, from cysteine to phenylalanine, totals 13 residues. CDR3 DNA only is kept here, 39 bases in frame from base 1. The germline V end is reduced by 3 bases and the J end by 3 bases; junction bases left unmatched: 3. Genomic DNA was extracted from sorted cells for sequencing of the TCRbeta CDR3 region. TCRbeta CDR3 regions were sequenced using the immunoSEQ Assay. Held by TCRdb, this immuneACCESS table contains in-frame sequences only and omits some clones. Under half of the omission traces to an unresolved V gene where checked; the cause of the rest is unknown. This sample holds about 54,000 clones; approximately 89% were observed only once. Jointly, the top ten make up 8.5% to 9% of the sample.

The sequence came from an adult with an advanced solid tumor such as melanoma, head and neck, liver or kidney cancer. Sample: CD4+ or CD8+ T cells sorted from blood, taken in a trial of the OX40 agonist ivuxolimab. The sequence links TRBV5-1 to TRBJ2-7; the central 7 bases match TRBD1. The CDR3 region reads CASSSTGVYEQYF. The sequence in DNA is TGCGCCAGCAGCTCTACAGGGGTCTACGAGCAGTACTTC.